This TCR beta chain originates from a study of blood T cell repertoires in COVID-19. Study background: Material from acute and convalescent COVID-19 was sourced from the United States, Italy and Spain. In each case, the material was cDNA or gDNA derived from T cells, B-cell-depleted T cells, or PBMCs.

The CDR3 consists of 13 residues. It was during active infection that Seattle patients were enrolled and then longitudinally followed. Authors' methods: Reference gene primer amplification gave estimated nucleated cell counts. Some clones are missing from TCRdb's copy, which holds only in-frame ones; the method was immunoSEQ multiplex PCR. Clonal size and the V and J genes are those of that table, whereas D and trimming came from the DNA. The repertoire has 400,000 or so clones, about 90% of them found once; the top ten carry more than 0.7%. The chain is built from TRBV12-2 and TRBJ1-3. TRBV12-2 is a pseudogene. The TCR was taken from a man aged 18 to 29 with COVID-19, enrolled during active disease. The sample was peripheral blood. The CDR3 bases are TGTGCAAGTCGCTTTTGTCAGGAGGACACCATATATTTT. It translates to CASRFCQEDTIYF.